Listed below are T cell receptor beta chains from one sample, sequenced in a study of blood T cell repertoires in COVID-19. Some clones are missing from TCRdb's copy, which holds only in-frame ones; the method was immunoSEQ multiplex PCR. The sample comprises roughly 500,000 clones, about 88% of which are singletons, and 8.3% rests with the top ten. Sequenced: PBMCs or T cells enriched from blood (not recorded which). The receptors originated from a woman aged 60 to 75 who had recovered from COVID-19. The CDR3 runs from the conserved cysteine through the conserved F or W. D genes are given only for firm matches.

V gene,J gene,D gene,CDR3 DNA,CDR3 protein
TRBV9,TRBJ1-6,-,TGTGCCAGCAGCGCCTCCACAGGGCCGCCCTCCTATAATTCACCCCTCCACTTT,CASSASTGPPSYNSPLHF
TRBV7-9,TRBJ2-1,TRBD1,TGTGCCAGCAGCCAAACCGACAGGGTTGAGCAGTTCTTC,CASSQTDRVEQFF
TRBV7-8,TRBJ1-3,-,TGTGCCAGCAGCTTACGGTCCACGGCTGGAAACACCATATATTTT,CASSLRSTAGNTIYF
TRBV6-5,TRBJ1-6,-,TGTGCCAGCAGTTCCACGGGCTCCTATAATTCACCCCTCCACTTT,CASSSTGSYNSPLHF
TRBV28,TRBJ1-5,-,TGTGCCAGCACCGCGGGGGTGTATCAGCCCCAGCATTTT,CASTAGVYQPQHF
TRBV18,TRBJ1-2,-,TGTGCCAGCTCTAGCGGGCTAAACTATGGCTACACCTTC,CASSSGLNYGYTF
TRBV19,TRBJ2-1,TRBD2,TGTGCCAGTAGTTCCCCGGGGGGGGATATCTACAATGAGCAGTTCTTC,CASSSPGGDIYNEQFF
TRBV6-5,TRBJ2-2,TRBD2,TGTGCCAGCTTGGGTAGCGGGGTTACCGGGGAGCTGTTTTTT,CASLGSGVTGELFF
TRBV5-6,TRBJ2-7,TRBD1,TGTGCCAGCAGCTACCGGGACAGGGGCAACGAGCAGTACTTC,CASSYRDRGNEQYF
TRBV5-1,TRBJ1-2,TRBD1,TGCGCCAGCAGCTTGAACGGACAGGGAGTGGGCTATGGCTACACCTTC,CASSLNGQGVGYGYTF
TRBV6-2/TRBV6-3,TRBJ1-1,TRBD1,TGTGCCAGCAGTCGGGGGACGCGGACAGGCACTGAAGCTTTCTTT,CASSRGTRTGTEAFF
TRBV5-1,TRBJ2-3,-,TGCGCCAGCAGTTTGTCCCTACCTCACACAGATACGCAGTATTTT,CASSLSLPHTDTQYF
TRBV19,TRBJ1-2,-,TGTGCCAGTGGTCAGGTGGGCTACACCTTC,CASGQVGYTF
TRBV9,TRBJ1-2,-,TGTGCCAGCAGCGTAGTCGGGACACCAACCTCCCCCTATGGCTACACCTTC,CASSVVGTPTSPYGYTF
TRBV3-1/TRBV3-2,TRBJ1-1,TRBD1,TGTGCCAGCAGCCAAGGAGGGGGCTCGTCGGACACTGAAGCTTTCTTT,CASSQGGGSSDTEAFF
TRBV29-1,TRBJ1-2,TRBD1,TGCAGCGTTGGCGGGGGGACAGATCTTGACTATGGCTACACCTTC,CSVGGGTDLDYGYTF